Listed here are 2 T cell receptor beta chains from one sample, sequenced in a study of T cell changes during pregnancy in multiple sclerosis. Profiling relied on immunoSEQ multiplex PCR, and the TCRdb table lists in-frame clones only, not all of them. The sample carries about 49,000 clones, about 90% recorded once. The specimen was peripheral blood, collected after pregnancy. The receptors were gathered from a female donor in good health, enrolled as a control in a pregnancy study.

The V and J genes are TRBV29-1 and TRBJ2-7; TRBD2 matches 7 bases. The junction had 2 bases not matched to a gene; V was cut back by 5 bases and J by 1 base. Germline V gene lookup returns CDR1 SQVTM and CDR2 ANQGSEA. The CDR3 length is 12 residues. The DNA for the CDR3 is TGCAGCGTTCGGGAGGAGTCCTACGAGCAGTACTTC. Its protein product is CSVREESYEQYF.

This clone was recorded only once. The gene calls are TRBV6-5 and TRBJ1-1, with D unclear. CDR3 length: 13 amino acids. V was shortened by 6 bases and J by 0 bases, with 8 bases between the two germline ends. Germline CDR1 reads MNHEY; CDR2 reads SVGAGI. The DNA for the CDR3 is TGTGCCAGCAGCCCCCGAGTGAACACTGAAGCTTTCTTT. This sequence encodes CASSPRVNTEAFF.